The 20 T cell receptor beta chains below come from one sample, sequenced in a study of T-cell memory formation after mild COVID-19. TCRdb itself ran the 5' RACE reads through MiXCR, one entry per CDR3 protein. Seen here are roughly 480,000 distinct CDR3 sequences, 25% observed once, and the top ten hold about 12%. Sample: PBMCs or a T cell subset sorted from them (not recorded which). These receptors all come from an adult woman who had mild COVID-19 (a few samples of this study predate the infection). Cell type and time point are not known.

The V and J genes are TRBV11-3 and TRBJ2-2, with TRBD2 matching 15 bases. The CDR3 is 21 residues long. CDR1 is SGHNT, CDR2 YENEEA, per germline. V was clipped by 5 bases and J by 2 bases; unmatched bases: 15. The CDR3 region has the DNA TGTGCCAGCAGCCAAGGGACTAGCGGGAGGCCAATCGTCGATAACACCGGGGAGCTGTTTTTT. This codes for CASSQGTSGRPIVDNTGELFF.

The gene calls are TRBV15 and TRBJ2-3, with unresolved D. The CDR3 length is 14 residues. V lost 3 bases and J 6 bases, leaving 13 bases between the germline ends. CDR1 LNHNV and CDR2 YYDKDF come from the germline V gene (reference sequence). The CDR3 nucleotides read TGTGCCACCAGCAGGATTATCTCTTCGGATACGCAGTATTTT. This sequence encodes CATSRIISSDTQYF.

This clonotype occurred once. The rearrangement joins TRBV12-3 or TRBV12-4 to TRBJ1-1, with D perhaps TRBD1 (5 bases). Trimming left V 5 bases short and J 1 base short, with 8 bases between. The CDR3 runs to 13 residues. The DNA of the CDR3 is TGTGCCAGCAGTACTACAGGGAACACTGAAGCTTTCTTT. Encoded protein: CASSTTGNTEAFF.

This clonotype came up a few times. This CDR3 is CASRTLQGFYGYTF. Written as DNA, the CDR3 is TGTGCCAGCAGAACACTACAGGGCTTCTATGGCTACACCTTC. The chain couples TRBV6-5 to TRBJ1-2; D possibly corresponds to TRBD1 (6 bases). V lost 6 bases and J lost 4, with 15 bases in between. The CDR3 contains 14 residues. Germline V gene sequence: CDR1 MNHEY, CDR2 SVGAGI.

The chain is built from TRBV7-6 and TRBJ2-3; 12 positions match TRBD2. The CDR3 consists of 15 residues. CDR1 is SGHVS and CDR2 is FNYEAQ in the germline V gene. V gave up 4 bases and J gave up 4 bases; unmatched junction bases: 3. The chain's CDR3 is CASSWTSGAADTQYF. CDR3 nucleotide sequence: TGTGCCAGCAGCTGGACTAGCGGGGCTGCAGATACGCAGTATTTT.

This clonotype was seen a few times. This chain uses TRBV5-4 with TRBJ2-7; no definite D call. Germline CDR1 reads SGHNT; CDR2 reads YYREEE (reference sequence). Trimming removed 1 base at V and 2 bases at J, with 19 bases between. The CDR3 consists of 17 residues. The CDR3 DNA reads TGTGCCAGCAGCTTGTGGTCCCCGAGTAATGCGGCCTACGAGCAGTACTTC. It yields the protein CASSLWSPSNAAYEQYF. Full variable domain (rest looked up from reference TRBV5-4 and TRBJ2-7): ETGVTQSPTHLIKTRGQQVTLRCSSQSGHNTVSWYQQALGQGPQFIFQYYREEENGRGNFPPRFSGLQFPNYSSELNVNALELDDSALYLCASSLWSPSNAAYEQYFGPGTRLTVT.

The chain links TRBV5-8 to TRBJ2-3; 7 bases agree with TRBD2. V trimming: 4 bases; J trimming: 6 bases; junction bases outside the gene matches: 5. The germline gives CDR1 SGHTS, CDR2 YDEGEE. The length of the CDR3 is 13 residues. The CDR3 DNA sequence: TGTGCCAGCAGCCACGCGGGGGTGGATACGCAGTATTTT. Its translation: CASSHAGVDTQYF.

The chain couples TRBV3-1 to TRBJ2-2; no clear D. The germline gives CDR1 LGHDT, CDR2 YNNKEL (reference sequence). With 2 bases removed from V and 3 bases from J, the gap between germline ends came to 7 bases. There are 14 residues in the CDR3. Written as DNA, the CDR3 is TGTGCCAGCAGCCAAACGAGCTACACCGGGGAGCTGTTTTTT. Its protein is CASSQTSYTGELFF.

The chain joins TRBV19 to TRBJ2-7; D gene unclear. There are 14 residues in the CDR3. CDR1 is LNHDA, CDR2 SQIVND, per germline (reference sequence). The V gene lost 6 bases and the J gene lost 0 bases, with 12 bases spanning the gap. Here the CDR3 reads CASRIGPGSYEQYF. The CDR3 DNA follows: TGTGCCAGTAGGATCGGCCCCGGCTCCTACGAGCAGTACTTC.

This clonotype was seen repeatedly, ten times or more. One end of the junction does not line up with germline, which may come from a read error. The rearrangement joins TRBV5-1 to TRBJ2-2; no reliable D call. Germline assignment: CDR1 SGHRS and CDR2 YFSETQ. CDR3 size: 14 residues. The CDR3 protein is CASSLGANTGELFF. DNA of the CDR3: TGTGCCAGCAGCTTGGGCGCAAATACCGGGGAGCTGTTTTTT.

The gene calls are TRBV21-1 and TRBJ2-7. TRBV21-1 is annotated as a pseudogene. CDR3 length: 15 residues. The CDR3 sequence: CASSDDRGAAYEQYF. The CDR3 nucleotides are TGTGCCAGCAGCGACGACCGAGGGGCTGCCTACGAGCAGTACTTC.

The genes are TRBV7-2 and TRBJ1-1, with D hard to call. Germline V gene lookup returns CDR1 SGHTA and CDR2 FQGNSA. The CDR3 covers 14 residues. V lost 1 base and J 5 bases, leaving 11 bases between the germline ends. CDR3 nucleotides: TGTGCCAGCAGCTTAGTCAGCGCATCGACTGAAGCTTTCTTT. Its translation: CASSLVSASTEAFF.

The V and J genes are TRBV5-1 and TRBJ1-6, with unresolved D. The V gene's germline CDR1 is SGHRS and CDR2 YFSETQ. This CDR3 has 14 amino acids. V was cut by 0 bases and J by 9 bases, with 10 bases left in between. In DNA, the CDR3 is TGCGCCAGCAGCTTGGGTGACGGGATTTCACCCCTCCACTTT. The encoded protein is CASSLGDGISPLHF.

Only a few counts were recorded for this clonotype. This sequence joins TRBV5-1 and TRBJ1-1, with D unresolved. This CDR3 is built from 12 residues. Germline V lookup: CDR1 SGHRS, CDR2 YFSETQ. With 4 bases removed from V and 6 bases from J, the gap between germline ends came to 10 bases. For the CDR3, the DNA is TGCGCCAGCAGCGCGGGGTCAGCTGAAGCTTTCTTT. It translates to CASSAGSAEAFF.

In this sample, this clonotype turned up a few times. V usage is TRBV5-6 and J usage is TRBJ2-7; D unresolved. The CDR3 runs 14 residues. CDR1 is SGHDT, CDR2 YYEEEE, per germline. Trimming took 2 bases from V and 1 from J, leaving 10 bases between them. This CDR3 reads CASSFELESYEQYF. CDR3 DNA: TGTGCCAGCAGCTTTGAGCTGGAATCCTACGAGCAGTACTTC.

This rearrangement joins TRBV7-2 to TRBJ2-3; 8 positions match TRBD2. V was pared by 2 bases and J by 4 bases, with 8 bases of the junction left unmatched. The CDR3 loop spans 16 amino acids. Germline CDR1 SGHTA, CDR2 FQGNSA. The CDR3 loop reads CASSLMFSGISDTQYF. For the CDR3, the DNA is TGTGCCAGCAGCTTAATGTTTAGCGGGATCTCAGATACGCAGTATTTT.

The rearrangement joins TRBV7-2 to TRBJ2-7, with D perhaps matching TRBD2 (6 bases). The V gene lost 4 bases and the J gene lost 5 bases, with 12 bases spanning the gap. The CDR3 is 13 amino acids. Germline CDR1 reads SGHTA; CDR2 reads FQGNSA. In nucleotides, the CDR3 is TGTGCCAGCAGCTCCTCGGGACTTCACGAGCAGTACTTC. Its translation is CASSSSGLHEQYF.

The V and J genes are TRBV24-1 and TRBJ2-7; the D is unclear. Germline CDR1 reads KGHDR; CDR2 reads SFDVKD. CDR3 length: 12 residues. Trimming took 3 bases from V and 5 from J, leaving 7 bases between them. The DNA of the CDR3 is TGTGCCACCAGTGATGGTTTGCACGAGCAGTACTTC. This gives the protein CATSDGLHEQYF.

This chain joins TRBV21-1 and TRBJ2-7; the table's TRBD2 call for D was not verified on the DNA. TRBV21-1 is designated a pseudogene. CDR3 size: 15 residues. The CDR3, as DNA: TGTGCCAGCAGCAACCGGCCAGGGCCGTCCTACGAGCAGTACTTC. Translating it yields CASSNRPGPSYEQYF.

The chain uses TRBV5-6 and TRBJ2-2; D is ambiguous. Germline V gives CDR1 SGHDT, CDR2 YYEEEE. Trimming left V 2 bases short and J 1 base short, with 12 bases between. The CDR3 has 16 amino acids. The DNA for the CDR3 is TGTGCCAGCAGCTTCCTTTTTTCGAAGAACACCGGGGAGCTGTTTTTT. This sequence encodes CASSFLFSKNTGELFF.